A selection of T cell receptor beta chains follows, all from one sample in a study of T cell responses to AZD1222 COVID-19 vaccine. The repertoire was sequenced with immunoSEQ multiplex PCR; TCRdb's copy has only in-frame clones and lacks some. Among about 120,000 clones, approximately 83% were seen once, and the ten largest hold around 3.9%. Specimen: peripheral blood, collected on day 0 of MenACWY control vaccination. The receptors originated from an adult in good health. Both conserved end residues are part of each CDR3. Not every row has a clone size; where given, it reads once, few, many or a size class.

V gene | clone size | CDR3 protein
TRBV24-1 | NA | CATSDPYRDRAYEQYF
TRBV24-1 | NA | CATSEPGTGEAFF
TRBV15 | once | CAISGQRTDTQYF
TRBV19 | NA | CASSSEGKRAGNTIYF
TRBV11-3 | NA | CASSLGGSGGPGDTQYF
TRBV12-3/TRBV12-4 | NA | CASADGPYYGYTF
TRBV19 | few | CASTGVGANEKLFF
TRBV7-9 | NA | CASSSTLMLDSPTNYGYTF
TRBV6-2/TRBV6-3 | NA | CASSPHQGAGGGNEQFF
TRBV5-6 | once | CASSPQGPARSRYGYTF
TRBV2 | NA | CASSDGQGGFTEAFF
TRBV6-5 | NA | CASTPGQGRRGYTF
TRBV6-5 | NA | CASSQFDRARLFF
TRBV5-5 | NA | CASSVGQGALGGELFF
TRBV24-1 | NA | CATSDWQSVSTDTQYF
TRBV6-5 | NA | CASRQDYSQETQYF
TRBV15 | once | CATSRNLGLYEQYF
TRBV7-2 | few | CASTAGTGGGEQYF
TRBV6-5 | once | CASSLQGKAGTEAFF
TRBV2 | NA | CASRTTSGRYEQYF
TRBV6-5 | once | CASTPPGESTDTQYF
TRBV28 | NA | CASSSPPKQPQHF
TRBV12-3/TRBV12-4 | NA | CASTRGGTSTIYF
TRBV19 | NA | CATSREATGPSGISYEQYF
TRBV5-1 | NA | CASAATGEDTQYF
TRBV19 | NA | CASRGTGGVKTQYF
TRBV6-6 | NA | CASSSTGTPPYEQYF
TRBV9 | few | CASSVGGDLNTEAFF